This is a list of T cell receptor beta chains from one sample in a study of Graves' ophthalmopathy and Graves' hyperthyroidism. TCRdb called the multiplex PCR reads again in MiXCR, with one record for every CDR3 protein. The sample consists of a few hundred thousand distinct CDR3 sequences, 15% of them appearing once. Material: peripheral blood. The receptors originated from a woman aged 18-35 years with stable Graves' hyperthyroidism. Each CDR3 is given with its conserved first and last residue. D genes are given only for firm matches. Only some rows state a clone size, as once, few, many or a class for expanded clones.

clone size: many; D gene: -; V gene: TRBV12-5; J gene: TRBJ1-1; CDR3 protein: CASGLVEGRGTEAFF; CDR3 DNA: TGTGCTAGTGGTTTGGTAGAGGGAAGGGGCACTGAAGCTTTCTTT
clone size: many; D gene: -; V gene: TRBV6-5; J gene: TRBJ2-2; CDR3 protein: CASSYFETGHGELFF; CDR3 DNA: TGTGCCAGCAGTTACTTCGAAACAGGACACGGGGAGCTGTTTTTT
clone size: many; D gene: TRBD2; V gene: TRBV20-1; J gene: TRBJ2-7; CDR3 protein: CSASGLAGATGHEQYF; CDR3 DNA: TGCAGTGCTAGTGGACTAGCGGGGGCTACCGGCCACGAGCAGTACTTC
clone size: many; D gene: -; V gene: TRBV29-1; J gene: TRBJ1-1; CDR3 protein: CSVAPEAFF; CDR3 DNA: TGCAGCGTTGCCCCCGAAGCTTTCTTT
clone size: -; D gene: -; V gene: TRBV4-2; J gene: TRBJ1-1; CDR3 protein: CASSQDASSSGTEAFF; CDR3 DNA: TGTGCCAGCAGCCAAGATGCAAGCAGTTCGGGCACTGAAGCTTTCTTT
clone size: -; D gene: -; V gene: TRBV2; J gene: TRBJ1-1; CDR3 protein: CASKNRVKNTEAFF; CDR3 DNA: TGTGCCAGCAAGAACCGAGTGAAGAACACTGAAGCTTTCTTT
clone size: many; D gene: -; V gene: TRBV20-1; J gene: TRBJ2-7; CDR3 protein: CSARGRGNEQYF; CDR3 DNA: TGCAGTGCTAGAGGCAGGGGCAACGAGCAGTACTTC
clone size: -; D gene: -; V gene: TRBV15; J gene: TRBJ2-7; CDR3 protein: CATSRVELAETYEQYF; CDR3 DNA: TGTGCCACCAGCAGAGTGGAATTAGCGGAGACCTACGAGCAGTACTTC
clone size: many; D gene: TRBD1; V gene: TRBV6-2/TRBV6-3; J gene: TRBJ2-7; CDR3 protein: CASRKPSLRQGANEQYF; CDR3 DNA: TGTGCCAGCAGGAAACCATCTTTGAGACAGGGGGCTAACGAGCAGTACTTC
clone size: many; D gene: TRBD1; V gene: TRBV19; J gene: TRBJ2-6; CDR3 protein: CASNRPGQGASGANVLTF; CDR3 DNA: TGTGCCAGTAATAGACCGGGACAGGGGGCTTCTGGGGCCAACGTCCTGACTTTC
clone size: -; D gene: TRBD2; V gene: TRBV27; J gene: TRBJ2-7; CDR3 protein: CASQRGLAGDEQYF; CDR3 DNA: TGTGCCAGCCAACGGGGACTAGCGGGAGACGAGCAGTACTTC
clone size: -; D gene: -; V gene: TRBV28; J gene: TRBJ1-3; CDR3 protein: CASSYGLNRGNTIYF; CDR3 DNA: TGTGCCAGCAGTTACGGACTGAACCGCGGAAACACCATATATTTT
clone size: many; D gene: -; V gene: TRBV6-2/TRBV6-3; J gene: TRBJ1-2; CDR3 protein: CASSYLWGNGYTF; CDR3 DNA: TGTGCCAGCAGTTACTTGTGGGGGAATGGCTACACCTTC
clone size: many; D gene: TRBD1; V gene: TRBV5-1; J gene: TRBJ2-7; CDR3 protein: CASSLSGGLAEQYF; CDR3 DNA: TGCGCCAGCAGCTTGTCAGGGGGCCTGGCCGAGCAGTACTTC
clone size: many; D gene: TRBD1; V gene: TRBV2; J gene: TRBJ1-2; CDR3 protein: CASSGTVSNYGYTF; CDR3 DNA: TGTGCCAGCAGCGGGACAGTCTCTAACTATGGCTACACCTTC
clone size: many; D gene: TRBD1; V gene: TRBV12-3/TRBV12-4; J gene: TRBJ1-2; CDR3 protein: CASSDDPTGAGGYTF; CDR3 DNA: TGTGCCAGCAGCGACGACCCGACAGGGGCCGGCGGCTACACCTTC
clone size: -; D gene: TRBD1; V gene: TRBV6-2/TRBV6-3; J gene: TRBJ1-2; CDR3 protein: CASSFGQDTNYGYTF; CDR3 DNA: TGTGCCAGCAGTTTTGGACAGGATACTAACTATGGCTACACCTTC
clone size: many; D gene: -; V gene: TRBV14; J gene: TRBJ1-2; CDR3 protein: CASSRNGFAGYTF; CDR3 DNA: TGTGCCAGCAGCCGAAACGGGTTTGCTGGCTACACCTTC
clone size: many; D gene: TRBD2; V gene: TRBV6-5; J gene: TRBJ2-7; CDR3 protein: CASSYQSGGSYEQYF; CDR3 DNA: TGTGCCAGCAGTTACCAGTCGGGGGGCTCCTACGAGCAGTACTTC
clone size: many; D gene: -; V gene: TRBV5-6; J gene: TRBJ1-1; CDR3 protein: CASSGDRSLNTEAFF; CDR3 DNA: TGTGCCAGCAGCGGGGACCGAAGCCTGAACACTGAAGCTTTCTTT
clone size: many; D gene: -; V gene: TRBV5-1; J gene: TRBJ1-5; CDR3 protein: CASSLGGLDQPQHF; CDR3 DNA: TGCGCCAGCAGCTTGGGAGGGCTGGATCAGCCCCAGCATTTT
clone size: -; D gene: TRBD1; V gene: TRBV11-1; J gene: TRBJ2-5; CDR3 protein: CASSSRDRGPTQYF; CDR3 DNA: TGTGCCAGCAGTTCCCGGGACAGGGGACCGACCCAGTACTTC
clone size: many; D gene: TRBD1; V gene: TRBV28; J gene: TRBJ2-7; CDR3 protein: CASSPRTGTAYEQYF; CDR3 DNA: TGTGCCAGCAGTCCCAGGACAGGGACGGCCTACGAGCAGTACTTC
clone size: -; D gene: -; V gene: TRBV5-1; J gene: TRBJ1-1; CDR3 protein: CASSFPGMTEAFF; CDR3 DNA: TGCGCCAGCAGCTTCCCGGGGATGACTGAAGCTTTCTTT
clone size: many; D gene: TRBD2; V gene: TRBV6-1; J gene: TRBJ2-2; CDR3 protein: CASSELAGGPGELFF; CDR3 DNA: TGTGCCAGCAGTGAACTAGCGGGGGGGCCCGGGGAGCTGTTTTTT
clone size: few; D gene: TRBD1; V gene: TRBV2; J gene: TRBJ1-1; CDR3 protein: CASSELRQGATEAFF; CDR3 DNA: TGTGCCAGCAGTGAACTTCGACAGGGGGCCACTGAAGCTTTCTTT
clone size: many; D gene: TRBD1; V gene: TRBV5-1; J gene: TRBJ1-6; CDR3 protein: CASRDRGHSPLHF; CDR3 DNA: TGCGCCAGCCGTGACAGGGGCCACTCACCCCTCCACTTT